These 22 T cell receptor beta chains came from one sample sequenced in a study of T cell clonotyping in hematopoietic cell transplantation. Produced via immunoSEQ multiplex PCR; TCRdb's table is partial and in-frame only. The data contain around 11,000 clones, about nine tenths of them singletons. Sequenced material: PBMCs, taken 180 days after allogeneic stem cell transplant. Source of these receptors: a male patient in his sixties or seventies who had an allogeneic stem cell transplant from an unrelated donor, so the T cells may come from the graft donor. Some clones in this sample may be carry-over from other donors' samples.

The chain's CDR3 is CASSLALGSNTGELFF. The CDR3 DNA is TGTGCCAGCAGCTTAGCCTTGGGTTCGAACACCGGGGAGCTGTTTTTT. The chain couples TRBV7-9 to TRBJ2-2; no firm D call. The CDR3 sequence is 16 residues long. V was cut by 0 bases and J by 0 bases, with 8 bases left in between. Germline V CDR1 and CDR2: SEHNR, FQNEAQ (reference sequence).

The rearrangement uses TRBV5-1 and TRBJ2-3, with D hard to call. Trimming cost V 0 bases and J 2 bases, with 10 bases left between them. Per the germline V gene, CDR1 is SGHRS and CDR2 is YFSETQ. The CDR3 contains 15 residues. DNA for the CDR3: TGCGCCAGCAGCTTGGGGAGATCCTACACAGATACGCAGTATTTT. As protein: CASSLGRSYTDTQYF.

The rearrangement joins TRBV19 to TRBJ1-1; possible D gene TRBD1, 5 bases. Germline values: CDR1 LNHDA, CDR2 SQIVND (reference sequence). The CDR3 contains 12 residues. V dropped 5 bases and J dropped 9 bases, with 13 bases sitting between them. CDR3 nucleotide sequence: TGTGCCAGTAGTCAAACAGGAAGCAAAGCTTTCTTT. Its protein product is CASSQTGSKAFF.

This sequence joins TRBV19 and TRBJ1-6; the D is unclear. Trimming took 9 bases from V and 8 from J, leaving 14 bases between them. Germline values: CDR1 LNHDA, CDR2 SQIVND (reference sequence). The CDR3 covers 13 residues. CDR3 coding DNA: TGTGCCAGCGCGGATGATTCCGATTCACCCCTCCACTTT. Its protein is CASADDSDSPLHF.

CDR3 bases: TGTGCCAGCAGCTTGGGACAGCCCCGGGCCACCCTCCACTTT. Its translation is CASSLGQPRATLHF. The V and J genes are TRBV5-4 and TRBJ1-6, with D possibly being TRBD1 (5 bases). This CDR3 is built from 14 residues. In germline, CDR1 is SGHNT, CDR2 YYREEE (reference sequence). Trimming took off 0 bases at V and 14 bases at J, with 15 bases between the two ends.

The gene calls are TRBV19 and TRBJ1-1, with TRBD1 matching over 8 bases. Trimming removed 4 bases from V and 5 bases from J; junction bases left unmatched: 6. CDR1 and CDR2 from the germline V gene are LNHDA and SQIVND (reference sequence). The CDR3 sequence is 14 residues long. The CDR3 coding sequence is TGTGCCAGTAGTACCCTTACAGGGGGAACTGAAGCTTTCTTT. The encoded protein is CASSTLTGGTEAFF.

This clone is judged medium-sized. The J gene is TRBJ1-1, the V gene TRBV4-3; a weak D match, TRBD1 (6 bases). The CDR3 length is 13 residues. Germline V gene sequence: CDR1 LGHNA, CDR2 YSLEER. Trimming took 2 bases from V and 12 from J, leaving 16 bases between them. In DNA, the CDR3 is TGCGCCAGCAGCCAACTGGGTTTTACAGGGTCTTTCTTT. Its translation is CASSQLGFTGSFF.

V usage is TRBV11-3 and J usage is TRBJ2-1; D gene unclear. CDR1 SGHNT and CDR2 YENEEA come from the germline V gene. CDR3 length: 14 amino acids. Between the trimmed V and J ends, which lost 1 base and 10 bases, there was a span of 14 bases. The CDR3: CASSLGSPLGEQFF. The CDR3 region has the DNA TGTGCCAGCAGCTTAGGGAGCCCCCTCGGGGAGCAGTTCTTC.

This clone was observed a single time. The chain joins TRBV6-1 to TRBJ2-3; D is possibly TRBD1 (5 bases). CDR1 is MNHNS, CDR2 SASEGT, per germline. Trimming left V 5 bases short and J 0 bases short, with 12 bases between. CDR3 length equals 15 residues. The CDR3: CASSTRTSSTDTQYF. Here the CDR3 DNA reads TGTGCCAGCAGTACCCGGACATCCAGCACAGATACGCAGTATTTT.

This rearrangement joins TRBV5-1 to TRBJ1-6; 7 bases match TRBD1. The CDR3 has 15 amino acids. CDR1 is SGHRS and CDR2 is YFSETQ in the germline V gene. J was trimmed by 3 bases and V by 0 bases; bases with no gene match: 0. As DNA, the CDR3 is TGCGCCAGCAGCTTGGGGACAGGCTATAATTCACCCCTCCACTTT. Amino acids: CASSLGTGYNSPLHF.

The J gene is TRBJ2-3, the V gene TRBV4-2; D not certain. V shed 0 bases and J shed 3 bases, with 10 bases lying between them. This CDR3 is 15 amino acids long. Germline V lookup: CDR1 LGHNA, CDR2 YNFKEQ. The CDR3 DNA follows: TGTGCCAGCAGCCAAGATTTACGCCTAACAGATACGCAGTATTTT. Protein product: CASSQDLRLTDTQYF.

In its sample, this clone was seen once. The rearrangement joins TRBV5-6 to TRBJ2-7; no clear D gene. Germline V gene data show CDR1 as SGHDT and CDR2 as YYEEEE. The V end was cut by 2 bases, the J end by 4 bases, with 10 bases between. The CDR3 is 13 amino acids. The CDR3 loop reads CASSFQSGYEQYF. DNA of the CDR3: TGTGCCAGCAGCTTTCAGTCCGGATACGAGCAGTACTTC.

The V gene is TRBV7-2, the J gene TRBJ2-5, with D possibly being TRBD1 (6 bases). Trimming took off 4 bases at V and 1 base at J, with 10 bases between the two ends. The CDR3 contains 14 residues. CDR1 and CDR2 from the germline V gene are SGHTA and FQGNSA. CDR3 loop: CASSSQGLQETQYF. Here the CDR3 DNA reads TGTGCCAGCAGCTCACAGGGTCTCCAAGAGACCCAGTACTTC. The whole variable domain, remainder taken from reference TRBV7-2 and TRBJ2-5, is GAGVSQSPSNKVTEKGKDVELRCDPISGHTALYWYRQSLGQGLEFLIYFQGNSAPDKSGLPSDRFSAERTGGSVSTLTIQRTQQEDSAVYLCASSSQGLQETQYFGPGTRLLVL.

The CDR3: CASSYRGGEQYF. The DNA for the CDR3 is TGTGCCAGCAGTTACAGGGGTGGCGAGCAGTACTTC. The chain is built from TRBV6-5 and TRBJ2-7, with D possibly being TRBD1 (5 bases). CDR1 and CDR2 from the germline V gene are MNHEY and SVGAGI. V lost 2 bases and J lost 6, with 8 bases in between. The CDR3 is 12 amino acids.

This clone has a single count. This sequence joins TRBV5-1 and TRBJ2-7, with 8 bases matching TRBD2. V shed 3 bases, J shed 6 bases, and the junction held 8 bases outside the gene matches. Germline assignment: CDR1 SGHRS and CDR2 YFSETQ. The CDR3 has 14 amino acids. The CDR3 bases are TGCGCCAGCAGCTCCGAAACTAGCGGTGGCGAGCAGTACTTC. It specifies CASSSETSGGEQYF.

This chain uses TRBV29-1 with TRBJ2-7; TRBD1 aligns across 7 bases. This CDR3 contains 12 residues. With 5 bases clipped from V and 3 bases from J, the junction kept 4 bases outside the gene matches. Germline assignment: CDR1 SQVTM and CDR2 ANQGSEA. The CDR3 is CSVPGDSYEQYF. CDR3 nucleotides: TGCAGCGTTCCTGGGGACAGCTACGAGCAGTACTTC.

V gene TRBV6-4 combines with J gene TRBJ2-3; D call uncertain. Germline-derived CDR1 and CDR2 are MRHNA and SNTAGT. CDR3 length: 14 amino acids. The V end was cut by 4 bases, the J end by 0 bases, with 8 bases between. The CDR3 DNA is TGTGCCAGCAGTGCAGGCCCTAGCACAGATACGCAGTATTTT. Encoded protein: CASSAGPSTDTQYF.

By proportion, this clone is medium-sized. The CDR3 sequence: CASSGDRDSYNEQFF. CDR3 nucleotides: TGTGCCAGCAGCGGGGACAGGGACTCCTACAATGAGCAGTTCTTC. The gene calls are TRBV9 and TRBJ2-1; 9 bases map to TRBD1. This CDR3 comprises 15 residues. The germline V gene encodes CDR1 SGDLS and CDR2 YYNGEE. V shed 3 bases, J shed 0 bases, and the junction held 1 base outside the gene matches.

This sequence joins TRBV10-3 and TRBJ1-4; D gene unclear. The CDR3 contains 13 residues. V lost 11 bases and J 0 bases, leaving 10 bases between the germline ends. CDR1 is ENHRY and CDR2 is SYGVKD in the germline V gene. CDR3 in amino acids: CAHREATNEKLFF. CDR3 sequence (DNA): TGTGCCCATCGTGAAGCAACTAATGAAAAACTGTTTTTT.

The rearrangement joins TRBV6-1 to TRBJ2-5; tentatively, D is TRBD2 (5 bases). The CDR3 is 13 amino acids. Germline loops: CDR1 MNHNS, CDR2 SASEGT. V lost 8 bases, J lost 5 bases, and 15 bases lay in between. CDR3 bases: TGTGCCAGCGGCGGCAGGCCGGGGGAGACCCAGTACTTC. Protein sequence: CASGGRPGETQYF.

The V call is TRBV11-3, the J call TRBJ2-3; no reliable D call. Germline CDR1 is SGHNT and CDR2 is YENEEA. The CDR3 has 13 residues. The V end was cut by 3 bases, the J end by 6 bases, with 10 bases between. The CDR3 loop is CASSLEAGDTQYF. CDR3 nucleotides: TGTGCCAGCAGCTTGGAAGCCGGGGATACGCAGTATTTT.

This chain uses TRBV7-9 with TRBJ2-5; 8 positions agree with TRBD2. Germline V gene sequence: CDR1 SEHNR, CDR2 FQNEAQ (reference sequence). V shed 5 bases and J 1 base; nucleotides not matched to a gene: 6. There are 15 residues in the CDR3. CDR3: CASSPGAGGQETQYF. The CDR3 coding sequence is TGTGCCAGCAGCCCGGGGGCGGGGGGCCAAGAGACCCAGTACTTC.